This T cell receptor (beta chain) was obtained from a study of blood T cell repertoires in COVID-19. Study-wide background: Sample material is recorded as cDNA or gDNA derived from T cells, B-cell-depleted T cells, or PBMCs.

Cohort assignment relied on participant-reported clinical history. Recovered Cohort 3 donors showed two negative PCRs, clearance, or symptom resolution. Sequencing used immunoSEQ multiplex PCR; TCRdb keeps in-frame clones, though not all of them. The sample yields fewer than 350,000 clones, 70% to 90% seen once. CDR3 length: 17 amino acids. The V gene's germline CDR1 is MNHEY and CDR2 SMNVEV (reference sequence). V shed 10 bases and J 5 bases; nucleotides not matched to a gene: 13. This clone appeared a few times. This clonotype was sampled from a man under 40 who had recovered from COVID-19. The chain has TRBV27 and TRBJ2-3, with TRBD2 matching 15 bases. The sample taken for sequencing was PBMCs or T cells enriched from blood (not recorded which). CDR3 protein: CANPGLEGLAGGDTQYF. For the CDR3, the DNA is TGTGCCAACCCCGGGCTCGAGGGACTAGCGGGAGGAGATACGCAGTATTTT.